This passage covers 27 T cell receptor beta chains from one sample sequenced in a study of breast tumors, draining lymph nodes, adjacent tissues. Axillary draining lymph nodes of breast cancer patients supplied the node samples. One entry per CDR3 protein results from TCRdb running MiXCR on the multiplex PCR reads. The sample holds 140,000 to 150,000 distinct CDR3 sequences, approximately 29% seen once. The sequencing sample was made of axillary lymph node tissue. These receptors originate from a female donor with breast cancer. Some clones in this sample may be carry-over from other donors' samples.

The J gene is TRBJ1-6, the V gene TRBV15, with a weak D call TRBD1 (5 bases). Germline CDR1 and CDR2: LNHNV and YYDKDF (reference sequence). The CDR3 runs to 18 residues. V was trimmed by 1 base and J by 8 bases, leaving 21 bases between them. CDR3 protein: CATSRVDLLSGDHSPLHF. The CDR3 DNA sequence: TGTGCCACCAGCAGAGTTGACCTCCTATCTGGGGACCATTCACCCCTCCACTTT.

At least ten counts were recorded for this clonotype. The chain uses TRBV6-1 and TRBJ1-4; a possible D gene is TRBD1 (5 bases). The CDR3 consists of 14 residues. V was clipped by 6 bases and J by 7 bases, with 15 bases between them. CDR1 and CDR2 from the germline V gene are MNHNS and SASEGT. CDR3 DNA sequence: TGTGCCAGCAGCAGCCAGGGTTTGTCTGAAAAACTGTTTTTT. Its translation: CASSSQGLSEKLFF.

Of note for this clonotype: One end of the junction is discordant with germline, which a read error may explain. The chain recombines TRBV7-9 with TRBJ1-4; D gene uncertain. Germline assignment: CDR1 SEHNR and CDR2 FQNEAQ (reference sequence). The CDR3 has 16 amino acids. For the CDR3, the DNA is TGTGCCAGCAGCCCCGGAGTAGGAGCAACTAATGAAACACTGTTTTTT. Protein product: CASSPGVGATNETLFF.

J is TRBJ2-5 and V is TRBV28, with D perhaps TRBD1 (5 bases). V dropped 2 bases and J dropped 1 base, with 14 bases sitting between them. The CDR3 spans 16 residues. Germline CDR1 and CDR2: MDHEN and SYDVKM. This CDR3 is CASSLPATEIQETQYF. The CDR3 coding sequence is TGTGCCAGCAGTTTACCGGCGACAGAGATCCAAGAGACCCAGTACTTC.

The genes are TRBV28 and TRBJ2-3; 9 nucleotides line up with TRBD2. In germline, CDR1 is MDHEN, CDR2 SYDVKM. The CDR3 extends over 15 amino acids. V trimming: 6 bases; J trimming: 11 bases; junction bases outside the gene matches: 15. The CDR3 is CASRGSSGAPGMQYF. As DNA, the CDR3 is TGTGCCAGCAGGGGGTCTAGCGGGGCCCCAGGTATGCAGTATTTT. Together with reference TRBV28 and TRBJ2-3, the CDR3 gives the full variable domain: DVKVTQSSRYLVKRTGEKVFLECVQDMDHENMFWYRQDPGLGLRLIYFSYDVKMKEKGDIPEGYSVSREKKERFSLILESASTNQTSMYLCASRGSSGAPGMQYFGPGTRLTVL.

This clonotype was counted ten times or more. The rearrangement links TRBV7-3 to TRBJ2-3, with a tentative D call TRBD2 (7 bases). The V gene's germline CDR1 is SGHTA and CDR2 FQGTGA. The ends were cut back, 2 bases at V and 2 bases at J, with 17 bases in the middle. This CDR3 spans 17 amino acids. The CDR3 loop is CASSLGGGSGVTDTQYF. DNA for the CDR3: TGTGCCAGCAGCTTAGGGGGCGGGAGTGGAGTCACAGATACGCAGTATTTT. The full variable domain, rest sourced from reference TRBV7-3 and TRBJ2-3, is GAGVSQTPSNKVTEKGKYVELRCDPISGHTALYWYRQSLGQGPEFLIYFQGTGAADDSGLPNDRFFAVRPEGSVSTLKIQRTERGDSAVYLCASSLGGGSGVTDTQYFGPGTRLTVL.

This clonotype was counted at least ten times. This chain connects TRBV28 to TRBJ1-2; D perhaps matches TRBD1 (6 bases). This CDR3 region has 14 residues. V gave up 3 bases and J gave up 3 bases, with 11 bases separating them. Germline V gene sequence: CDR1 MDHEN, CDR2 SYDVKM. CDR3 residues: CASSFDGTYYGYTF. CDR3 bases: TGTGCCAGCAGTTTCGATGGGACATACTATGGCTACACCTTC.

Notes on this clonotype: At one end the junction does not follow the germline gene, possibly because of a read error. The CDR3 is CGARDSAVNTEAFF. In DNA form, the CDR3 reads TGCGGTGCTAGGGACAGCGCGGTGAACACTGAAGCTTTCTTT. V is TRBV20-1 and J is TRBJ1-1; TRBD1 aligns across 7 bases. The length of the CDR3 is 14 residues. CDR1 DFQATT and CDR2 SNEGSKA come from the germline V gene (reference sequence).

V gene TRBV7-9 combines with J gene TRBJ1-1; D may be TRBD1 (5 bases). Trimming stripped 5 bases from V and 0 bases from J, with 16 bases between. The CDR3 covers 16 residues. Germline CDR1 is SEHNR and CDR2 is FQNEAQ (reference sequence). CDR3 DNA sequence: TGTGCCAGCAGCCCTAGACAGAGGGCTCTGAACACTGAAGCTTTCTTT. Residues: CASSPRQRALNTEAFF.

This clonotype occurred a few times. This chain joins TRBV12-3 or TRBV12-4 and TRBJ2-1; D remains ambiguous. The CDR3 sequence is 17 residues long. The V end lost 3 bases, the J end lost 0 bases, and 15 bases lay between the germline ends. The chain's CDR3 is CASSFNSLSRSYNEQFF. The CDR3 bases are TGTGCCAGCAGTTTCAACTCTCTGAGCCGCTCCTACAATGAGCAGTTCTTC.

Concerning this clonotype: It may be a read error: a sequence one base away is much more abundant. The V gene is TRBV18, the J gene TRBJ2-2, with 7 positions matching TRBD2. The CDR3 contains 16 residues. CDR1 and CDR2 from the germline V gene are KGHSH and LQKENI. CDR3 nucleotides: TGTGCCAACTCACCCCGAAGACTAGCTATGACCGGGGAGCTGTTTTTT. Translation: CANSPRRLAMTGELFF.

The genes are TRBV7-2 and TRBJ1-4, with a tentative D call TRBD1 (6 bases). CDR1 and CDR2 from the germline V gene are SGHTA and FQGNSA. V was shortened by 5 bases and J by 5 bases, with 21 bases between the two germline ends. The CDR3 runs 17 residues. The CDR3 protein is CASSPTGTPRLNEKLFF. Written as DNA, the CDR3 is TGTGCCAGCAGCCCAACCGGGACACCTCGACTAAATGAAAAACTGTTTTTT.

The rearrangement uses TRBV5-1 and TRBJ1-1; D is unclear. Between the trimmed V and J ends, which lost 1 base and 3 bases, there was a span of 10 bases. Germline-derived CDR1 and CDR2 are SGHRS and YFSETQ. This CDR3 spans 14 amino acids. The CDR3 DNA sequence: TGCGCCAGCAGCTTGACTACACTTCACACTGAAGCTTTCTTT. Amino acid sequence: CASSLTTLHTEAFF.

This clonotype occurred many times. V gene TRBV3-1 combines with J gene TRBJ2-6; 7 bases match TRBD2. CDR1 LGHDT and CDR2 YNNKEL come from the germline V gene (reference sequence). J was trimmed by 0 bases and V by 0 bases; bases with no gene match: 8. CDR3 size: 19 residues. DNA for the CDR3: TGTGCCAGCAGCCAAGATAGAATAGCGGGCCTCTCTGGGGCCAACGTCCTGACTTTC. Protein product: CASSQDRIAGLSGANVLTF.

This clonotype came up many times. The rearrangement joins TRBV7-2 to TRBJ1-2; D call uncertain. Trimming stripped 1 base from V and 8 bases from J, with 8 bases between. This CDR3 has 12 amino acids. Germline-derived CDR1 and CDR2 are SGHTA and FQGNSA. The CDR3 region has the DNA TGTGCCAGCAGCTTAGGGCCCGGCGGCTACACCTTC. It encodes CASSLGPGGYTF.

There are many counts of this clonotype. This chain joins TRBV7-2 and TRBJ1-5; 12 bases align to TRBD1. J gave up 7 bases and V 3 bases, and 13 bases lay outside the gene matches. The CDR3 runs 18 residues. CDR1 and CDR2 (germline): SGHTA, FQGNSA. CDR3 nucleotide sequence: TGTGCCAGCAGCTTCTCATTAAGGGACAGGGGGCCGGAACAGCCCCAGCATTTT. Its translation: CASSFSLRDRGPEQPQHF.

This clonotype came up many times. The V and J genes are TRBV5-8 and TRBJ2-1; D remains unclear. CDR1 and CDR2 (germline): SGHTS, YDEGEE. Trimming stripped 4 bases from V and 4 bases from J, with 18 bases between. The CDR3 runs 16 residues. In DNA, the CDR3 is TGTGCCAGCAGCCCACCGCCCGACGGCCGTTACAATGAGCAGTTCTTC. This sequence encodes CASSPPPDGRYNEQFF.

This clonotype was detected many times. V is TRBV2 and J is TRBJ2-3, with TRBD1 as a possible D gene (5 bases). CDR1 and CDR2 from the germline V gene are SNHLY and FYNNEI. The ends were cut back, 7 bases at V and 6 bases at J, with 14 bases in the middle. The CDR3 contains 13 residues. The CDR3 coding sequence is TGTGCCAGCACGAGTTTAAGGGGCGATACGCAGTATTTT. Amino acids: CASTSLRGDTQYF.

As to this clonotype: Germline and junction disagree at one end, which may indicate a read error. The chain carries TRBV5-6 and TRBJ2-1; D might be TRBD2 (7 bases). Germline V gene lookup returns CDR1 SGHDT and CDR2 YYEEEE. This CDR3 has 12 amino acids. CDR3: CASSLEGGPERF. The CDR3 coding sequence is TGTGCCAGCAGCTTGGAGGGGGGGCCCGAGCGCTTC.

Many counts were recorded for this clonotype. This chain connects TRBV20-1 to TRBJ2-2; D may match TRBD1 or TRBD2 (5 bases each). V was clipped by 6 bases and J by 7 bases, with 15 bases between them. Germline assignment: CDR1 DFQATT and CDR2 SNEGSKA (reference sequence). The CDR3 length is 13 residues. Here the CDR3 DNA reads TGCAGTGCCCCGGGGACCCCTGGCGGGGAGCTGTTTTTT. It codes for CSAPGTPGGELFF.

The chain carries TRBV6-1 and TRBJ2-4; D uncertain. Trimming shortened V by 5 bases and J by 0 bases, and 11 bases separated the two germline ends. The CDR3 contains 15 residues. CDR1 and CDR2 (germline): MNHNS, SASEGT. The CDR3 is CASSPIQLAKNIQYF. The DNA for the CDR3 is TGTGCCAGCAGTCCTATTCAGTTAGCCAAAAACATTCAGTACTTC.

This clonotype appeared many times. The J gene is TRBJ1-2, the V gene TRBV18; D gene unclear. V shed 3 bases and J shed 0 bases, with 11 bases lying between them. The CDR3 spans 15 residues. The germline V gene has CDR1 KGHSH and CDR2 LQKENI. DNA of the CDR3: TGTGCCAGCTCACCGGTGGCAGGCGCTAACTATGGCTACACCTTC. Encoded protein: CASSPVAGANYGYTF.

This clonotype was detected ten times or more. The chain links TRBV9 to TRBJ1-2; 7 nucleotides align to TRBD1. This CDR3 region has 15 residues. Unmatched junction bases numbered 5, after V lost 3 bases and J lost 0 bases. The germline gives CDR1 SGDLS, CDR2 YYNGEE. The CDR3 protein is CASSDSGQANYGYTF. DNA for the CDR3: TGTGCCAGCAGCGACTCCGGACAGGCTAACTATGGCTACACCTTC.

Notes on this clonotype: A read error may produce the germline difference seen at one junction end. The rearrangement uses TRBV7-2 and TRBJ1-6; D ambiguous. CDR3 length: 16 amino acids. Germline V lookup: CDR1 SGHTA, CDR2 FQGNSA. As DNA, the CDR3 is TGTGCCAGCGGCTTAGATCCGAGCTCCTATAATTCACCCCTCCACTTT. Its translation: CASGLDPSSYNSPLHF.

Concerning this clonotype itself: Since no conserved phenylalanine or tryptophan closes the CDR3, a read error is the likely cause. The limits of the CDR3 on the DNA are not certain, so only TCRdb's listed CDR3 is given. The rearrangement links TRBV29-1 to TRBJ1-2. Germline V gene data show CDR1 as SQVTM and CDR2 as ANQGSEA. The CDR3 contains 14 residues when both ends are counted. CDR3 loop: CSVDGTFGSYGCTL.

The chain employs TRBV29-1 and TRBJ2-7; 8 bases map to TRBD2. This CDR3 spans 14 amino acids. Germline V gives CDR1 SQVTM, CDR2 ANQGSEA. V lost 7 bases and J lost 7; bases outside the gene matches: 15. CDR3 in DNA: TGCAGCGGGACGGGCGGGGGGACGACGAGTGAGCAGTACGTC. It specifies CSGTGGGTTSEQYV.

This clonotype was observed at least ten times. The rearrangement joins TRBV12-3 or TRBV12-4 to TRBJ1-2, with 9 bases that match TRBD1. V shed 3 bases, J shed 5 bases, and the junction held 7 bases outside the gene matches. The CDR3 totals 15 residues. The CDR3 DNA reads TGTGCCAGCAGTTTGGGACAGGGTGGAGTGTATGGCTACACCTTC. This sequence encodes CASSLGQGGVYGYTF.